This T cell receptor beta chain emerged from a study of cytomegalovirus exposure and HLA in healthy donors. Overall study results and limits: Analyses of presence and absence presupposed an approximately uniform sequencing depth across donors. The authors later linked a missense DCLRE1C variant to TCR beta V- and J-gene trimming. Later findings reportedly placed an Asian-associated ancestry cluster below the approximately 620-donor mean for N-insertions. Based on reports, TCR beta sequences accurately predicted HLA-A and HLA-B alleles for most subjects.

A word on this clone: As yet, its antigen is unknown.

Both 60 Vbeta primers and 13 Jbeta primers went into the PCR. Produced via immunoSEQ multiplex PCR; TCRdb's table is partial and in-frame only. The sample lists 180,000 or so clones, 70% to 90% occurring once. This CDR3 spans 13 amino acids. V lost 0 bases and J 6 bases, leaving 10 bases between the germline ends. Germline V gene sequence: CDR1 SGHDT, CDR2 YYEEEE. The clonotype originates from a young man in good health and CMV-seropositive. The sequenced material came from PBMCs. The chain links TRBV5-6 to TRBJ2-7, with a weak D call TRBD1 (6 bases). Written as DNA, the CDR3 is TGTGCCAGCAGCTTGGACGGACAGTTCGAGCAGTACTTC. The encoded protein is CASSLDGQFEQYF.